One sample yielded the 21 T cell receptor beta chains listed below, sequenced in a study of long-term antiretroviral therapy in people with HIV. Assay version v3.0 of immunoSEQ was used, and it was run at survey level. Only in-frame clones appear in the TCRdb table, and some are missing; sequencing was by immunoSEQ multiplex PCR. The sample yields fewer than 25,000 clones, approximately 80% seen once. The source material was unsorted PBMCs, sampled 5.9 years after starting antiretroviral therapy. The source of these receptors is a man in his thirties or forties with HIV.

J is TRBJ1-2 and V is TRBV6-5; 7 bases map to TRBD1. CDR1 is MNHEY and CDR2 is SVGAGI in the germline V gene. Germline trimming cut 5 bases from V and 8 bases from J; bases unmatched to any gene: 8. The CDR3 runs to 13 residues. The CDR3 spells CASSARQGRGYTF. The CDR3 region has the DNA TGTGCCAGCAGTGCCCGACAGGGCCGGGGCTACACCTTC.

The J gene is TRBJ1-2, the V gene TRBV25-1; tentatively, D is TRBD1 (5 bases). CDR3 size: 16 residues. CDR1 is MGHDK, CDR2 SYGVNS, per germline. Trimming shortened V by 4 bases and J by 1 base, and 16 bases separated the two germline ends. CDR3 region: CASSGEGRNFNYGYTF. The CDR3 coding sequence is TGTGCCAGCAGTGGCGAGGGACGTAATTTTAACTATGGCTACACCTTC.

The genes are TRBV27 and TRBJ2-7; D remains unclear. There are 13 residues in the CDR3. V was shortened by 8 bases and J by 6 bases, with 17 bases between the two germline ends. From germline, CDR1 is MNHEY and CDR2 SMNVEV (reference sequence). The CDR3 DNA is TGTGCCAGCCGAGAGCGTCCAGGCGGCGAGCAGTACTTC. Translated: CASRERPGGEQYF.

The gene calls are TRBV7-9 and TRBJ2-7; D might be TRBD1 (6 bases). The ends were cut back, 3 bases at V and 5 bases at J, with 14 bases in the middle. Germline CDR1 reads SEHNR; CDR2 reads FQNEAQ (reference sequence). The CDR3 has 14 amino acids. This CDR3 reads CASSLTGLRDEQYF. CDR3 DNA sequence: TGTGCCAGCAGCTTGACAGGTCTTCGCGACGAGCAGTACTTC.

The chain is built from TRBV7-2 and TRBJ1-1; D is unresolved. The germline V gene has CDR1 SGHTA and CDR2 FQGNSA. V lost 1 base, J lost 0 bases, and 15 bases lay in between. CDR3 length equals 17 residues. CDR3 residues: CASSLGVSRQLNTEAFF. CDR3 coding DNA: TGTGCCAGCAGCTTAGGCGTGAGTCGGCAGCTGAACACTGAAGCTTTCTTT. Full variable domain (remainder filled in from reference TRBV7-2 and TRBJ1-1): GAGVSQSPSNKVTEKGKDVELRCDPISGHTALYWYRQSLGQGLEFLIYFQGNSAPDKSGLPSDRFSAERTGGSVSTLTIQRTQQEDSAVYLCASSLGVSRQLNTEAFFGQGTRLTVV.

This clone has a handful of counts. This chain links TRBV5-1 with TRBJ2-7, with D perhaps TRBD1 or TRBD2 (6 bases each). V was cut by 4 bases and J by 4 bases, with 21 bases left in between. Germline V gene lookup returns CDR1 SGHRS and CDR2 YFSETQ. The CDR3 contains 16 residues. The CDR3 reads CASSPRGTLALYEQYF. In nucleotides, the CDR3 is TGCGCCAGCAGCCCCCGGGGGACACTTGCCCTTTACGAGCAGTACTTC.

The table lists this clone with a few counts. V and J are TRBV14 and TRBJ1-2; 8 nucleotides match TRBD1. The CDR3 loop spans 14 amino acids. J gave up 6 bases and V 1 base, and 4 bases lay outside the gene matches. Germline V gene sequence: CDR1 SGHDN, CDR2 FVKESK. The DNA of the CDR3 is TGTGCCAGCAGCCAAGTCACAGGGGGAGATGGCTACACCTTC. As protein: CASSQVTGGDGYTF.

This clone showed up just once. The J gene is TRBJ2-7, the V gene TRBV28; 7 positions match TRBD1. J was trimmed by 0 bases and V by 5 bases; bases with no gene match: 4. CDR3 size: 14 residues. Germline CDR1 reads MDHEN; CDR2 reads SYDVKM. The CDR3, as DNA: TGTGCCAGCAGTCGCGAGGGGGCCTCCTACGAGCAGTACTTC. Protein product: CASSREGASYEQYF. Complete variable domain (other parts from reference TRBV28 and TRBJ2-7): DVKVTQSSRYLVKRTGEKVFLECVQDMDHENMFWYRQDPGLGLRLIYFSYDVKMKEKGDIPEGYSVSREKKERFSLILESASTNQTSMYLCASSREGASYEQYFGPGTRLTVT.

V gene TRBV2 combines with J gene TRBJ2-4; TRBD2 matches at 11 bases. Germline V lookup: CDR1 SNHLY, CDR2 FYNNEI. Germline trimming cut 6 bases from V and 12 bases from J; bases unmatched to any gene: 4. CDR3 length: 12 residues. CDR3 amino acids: CASRGTSGNQYF. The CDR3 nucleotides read TGTGCCAGCAGGGGGACTAGCGGCAATCAGTACTTC.

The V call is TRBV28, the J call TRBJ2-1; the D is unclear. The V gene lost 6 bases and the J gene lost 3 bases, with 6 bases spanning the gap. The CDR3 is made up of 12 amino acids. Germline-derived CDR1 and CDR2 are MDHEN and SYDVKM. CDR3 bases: TGTGCCAGCAGAGCTGACTACAATGAGCAGTTCTTC. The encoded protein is CASRADYNEQFF.

CDR3 nucleotide sequence: TGTGCCAGCAGCTCCCAGGGGTCCTACGAGCAGTACTTC. Protein product: CASSSQGSYEQYF. The chain uses TRBV11-3 and TRBJ2-7; possibly TRBD1 for D (6 bases). CDR3 size: 13 residues. Germline loops: CDR1 SGHNT, CDR2 YENEEA. Trimming stripped 4 bases from V and 1 base from J, with 8 bases between.

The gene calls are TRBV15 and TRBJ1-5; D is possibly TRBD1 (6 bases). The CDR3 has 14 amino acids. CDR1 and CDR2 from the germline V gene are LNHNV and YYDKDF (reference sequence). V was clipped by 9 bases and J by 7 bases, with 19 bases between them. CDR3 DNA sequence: TGTGCCACAGGGGCAGGGGCGGCCAGCCAGCCCCAGCATTTT. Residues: CATGAGAASQPQHF.

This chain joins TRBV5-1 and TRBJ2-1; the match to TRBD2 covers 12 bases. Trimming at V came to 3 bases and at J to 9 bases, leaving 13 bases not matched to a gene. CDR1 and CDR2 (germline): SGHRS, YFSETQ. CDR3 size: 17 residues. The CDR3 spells CASSSWTSGTQAGEQFF. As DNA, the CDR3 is TGCGCCAGCAGCTCTTGGACTAGCGGGACCCAAGCCGGTGAGCAGTTCTTC.

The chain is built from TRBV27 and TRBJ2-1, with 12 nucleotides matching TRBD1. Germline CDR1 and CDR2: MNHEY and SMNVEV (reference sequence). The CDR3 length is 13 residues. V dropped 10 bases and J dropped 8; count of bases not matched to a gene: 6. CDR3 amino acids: CATRDRGQYEQFF. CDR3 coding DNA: TGTGCCACCAGGGACAGGGGGCAGTATGAGCAGTTCTTC.

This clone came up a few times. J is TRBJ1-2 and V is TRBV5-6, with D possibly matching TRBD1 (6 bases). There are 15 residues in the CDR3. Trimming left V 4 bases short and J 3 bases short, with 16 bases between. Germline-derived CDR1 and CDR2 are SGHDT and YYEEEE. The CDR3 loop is CASSRRGRGDYGYTF. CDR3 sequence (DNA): TGTGCCAGCAGCCGTCGTGGCAGGGGAGACTATGGCTACACCTTC.

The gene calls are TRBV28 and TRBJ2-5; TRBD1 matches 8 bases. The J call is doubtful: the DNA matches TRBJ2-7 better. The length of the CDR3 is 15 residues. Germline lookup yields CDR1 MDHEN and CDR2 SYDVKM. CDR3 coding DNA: TGTGCCAGCAGTTTAGGAGGACAGGGATCGGACGAGCAGTACTTC. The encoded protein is CASSLGGQGSDEQYF.

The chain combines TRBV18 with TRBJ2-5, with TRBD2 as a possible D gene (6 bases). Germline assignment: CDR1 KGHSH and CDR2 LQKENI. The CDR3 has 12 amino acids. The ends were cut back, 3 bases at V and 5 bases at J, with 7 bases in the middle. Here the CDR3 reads CASSPRGETQYF. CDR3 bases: TGTGCCAGCTCACCCCGGGGGGAGACCCAGTACTTC.

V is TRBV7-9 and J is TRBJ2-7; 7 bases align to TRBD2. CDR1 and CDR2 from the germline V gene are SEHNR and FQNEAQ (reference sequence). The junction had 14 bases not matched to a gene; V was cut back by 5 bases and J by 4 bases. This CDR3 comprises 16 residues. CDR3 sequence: CASSPGKAGRRYEQYF. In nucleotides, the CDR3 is TGTGCCAGCAGCCCTGGGAAAGCGGGAAGGAGGTACGAGCAGTACTTC.

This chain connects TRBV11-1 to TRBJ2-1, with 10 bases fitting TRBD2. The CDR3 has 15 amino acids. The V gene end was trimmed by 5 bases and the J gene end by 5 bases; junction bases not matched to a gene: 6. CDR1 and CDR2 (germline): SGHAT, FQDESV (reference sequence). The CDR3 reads CASSNAGLANNEQFF. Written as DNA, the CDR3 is TGTGCCAGCAGCAACGCGGGACTAGCGAACAATGAGCAGTTCTTC.

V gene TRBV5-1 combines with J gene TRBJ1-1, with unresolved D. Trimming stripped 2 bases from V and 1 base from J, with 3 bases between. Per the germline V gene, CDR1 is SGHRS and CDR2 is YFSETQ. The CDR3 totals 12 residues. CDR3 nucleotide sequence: TGCGCCAGCAGCTTCAGGAACACTGAAGCTTTCTTT. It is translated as CASSFRNTEAFF.

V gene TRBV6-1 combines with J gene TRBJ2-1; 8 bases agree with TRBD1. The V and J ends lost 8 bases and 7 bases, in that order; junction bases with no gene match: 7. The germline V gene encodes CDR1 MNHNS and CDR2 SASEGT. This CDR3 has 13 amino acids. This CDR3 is CASPDRDKNEQFF. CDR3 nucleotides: TGTGCCAGCCCGGACAGGGATAAGAATGAGCAGTTCTTC.